One sample yielded the 17 T cell receptor beta chains listed below, sequenced in a study of blood T cell repertoires in COVID-19. Clones were read by immunoSEQ multiplex PCR, and TCRdb kept only the in-frame ones, dropping some. This repertoire shows 180,000 or so clones, roughly four fifths found once; its top ten account for approximately 10%. The material sequenced was peripheral blood. The receptor set was obtained from a woman in her 40s with COVID-19, enrolled during active disease.

V gene TRBV5-1 combines with J gene TRBJ2-7, with a possible D match to TRBD2 (5 bases). The CDR3 extends over 14 amino acids. CDR1 is SGHRS and CDR2 is YFSETQ in the germline V gene. Between the trimmed V and J ends, which lost 4 bases and 0 bases, there was a span of 11 bases. CDR3 sequence reads: CASSPGLSSYEQYF. The CDR3 nucleotides are TGCGCCAGCAGCCCAGGACTGAGCTCCTACGAGCAGTACTTC.

The rearrangement uses TRBV19 and TRBJ1-4; no clear D gene. V lost 4 bases, J lost 13 bases, and 10 bases lay in between. Per the germline V gene, CDR1 is LNHDA and CDR2 is SQIVND (reference sequence). The CDR3 is 11 amino acids. As DNA, the CDR3 is TGTGCCAGTAGTAGCGGGAGCGGACTGTTTTTT. Its translation is CASSSGSGLFF.

The V and J genes are TRBV11-2 and TRBJ2-1; D gene ambiguous. The CDR3 is 13 residues long. Germline values: CDR1 SGHAT, CDR2 FQNNGV. V dropped 1 base and J dropped 8 bases, with 9 bases sitting between them. Written as DNA, the CDR3 is TGTGCCAGCAGCTTAGTACCCGGGTATGAGCAGTTCTTC. This sequence encodes CASSLVPGYEQFF.

As regards this clone: Other DNA sequences of this sample code for an identical CDR3. V is TRBV7-9 and J is TRBJ1-1; D unclear. The V gene lost 2 bases and the J gene lost 4 bases, with 5 bases spanning the gap. The length of the CDR3 is 12 residues. Per the germline V gene, CDR1 is SEHNR and CDR2 is FQNEAQ (reference sequence). The CDR3 DNA is TGTGCCAGCAGCTTACTCGGCACTGAAGCTTTCTTT. Amino acids: CASSLLGTEAFF.

This chain connects TRBV18 to TRBJ2-1; 9 bases line up with TRBD2. The CDR3 extends over 16 amino acids. Trimming took 3 bases from V and 0 from J; bases not matched to a gene: 3. Germline CDR1 is KGHSH and CDR2 is LQKENI. The CDR3 nucleotides read TGTGCCAGCTCACCTAGCGGGGGAAGCTCCTACAATGAGCAGTTCTTC. Protein sequence: CASSPSGGSSYNEQFF.

This chain joins TRBV7-9 and TRBJ2-7, with D hard to call. CDR3 length: 12 residues. CDR1 and CDR2 from the germline V gene are SEHNR and FQNEAQ (reference sequence). V was clipped by 1 base and J by 6 bases, with 7 bases between them. The DNA for the CDR3 is TGTGCCAGCAGCTTAGTTAGCCGCGAGCAGTACTTC. Amino acids: CASSLVSREQYF.

About this clone: Other DNA variants within this sample encode the same CDR3. The chain links TRBV11-3 to TRBJ2-3, with unresolved D. Germline values: CDR1 SGHNT, CDR2 YENEEA. The germline V and J ends were trimmed by 1 base and 3 bases, with 5 bases remaining between them. This CDR3 comprises 13 residues. The CDR3 reads CASSLAGTDTQYF. As DNA, the CDR3 is TGTGCCAGCAGCTTAGCCGGGACAGATACGCAGTATTTT. The complete variable domain, with remaining parts taken from reference TRBV11-3 and TRBJ2-3, reads EAGVVQSPRYKIIEKKQPVAFWCNPISGHNTLYWYLQNLGQGPELLIRYENEEAVDDSQLPKDRFSAERLKGVDSTLKIQPAELGDSAVYLCASSLAGTDTQYFGPGTRLTVL.

V gene TRBV12-3 or TRBV12-4 combines with J gene TRBJ2-7; possibly TRBD1 for D (5 bases). V was trimmed by 3 bases and J by 12 bases, leaving 18 bases between them. The length of the CDR3 is 13 residues. CDR3 region: CASSLDVSRGLYF. As DNA, the CDR3 is TGTGCCAGCAGTTTGGATGTTTCAAGGGGCTTGTACTTC.

V is TRBV10-3 and J is TRBJ2-3, with 8 bases aligning to TRBD1. Germline V gene data show CDR1 as ENHRY and CDR2 as SYGVKD. V lost 5 bases to trimming and J lost 4 bases; unmatched junction nucleotides: 8. The CDR3 totals 15 residues. The CDR3 protein is CAISSPGQVSDTQYF. As DNA, the CDR3 is TGTGCCATCAGTTCACCGGGACAGGTCTCAGATACGCAGTATTTT.

The chain links TRBV10-3 to TRBJ2-7; D is perhaps TRBD2 (7 bases). Germline V gene sequence: CDR1 ENHRY, CDR2 SYGVKD. Trimming took off 3 bases at V and 2 bases at J, with 11 bases between the two ends. The CDR3 totals 14 residues. CDR3 residues: CAISEGEGAYEQYF. CDR3 in DNA: TGTGCCATCAGTGAAGGGGAGGGGGCCTACGAGCAGTACTTC.

The J gene is TRBJ1-2, the V gene TRBV6-5, with D possibly being TRBD1 (6 bases). Germline V gene sequence: CDR1 MNHEY, CDR2 SVGAGI. Trimming cost V 7 bases and J 5 bases, with 17 bases left between them. The CDR3 is made up of 14 amino acids. The CDR3 sequence is CASNQQGELYGYTF. As DNA, the CDR3 is TGTGCCAGCAACCAACAGGGTGAGCTTTATGGCTACACCTTC.

CDR3 loop: CAGEVMRADTQYF. In nucleotides, the CDR3 is TGTGCCGGAGAGGTTATGAGGGCAGATACGCAGTATTTT. The chain has TRBV2 and TRBJ2-3, with D perhaps TRBD2 (5 bases). CDR3 length equals 13 residues. The V and J ends lost 11 bases and 4 bases respectively, with 16 bases between them. Germline CDR1 SNHLY, CDR2 FYNNEI.

This clone has a handful of counts. The chain uses TRBV7-9 and TRBJ2-3; possible D gene TRBD2, 5 bases. V was cut by 7 bases and J by 2 bases, with 10 bases left in between. From germline, CDR1 is SEHNR and CDR2 FQNEAQ (reference sequence). CDR3 length: 13 amino acids. The CDR3 DNA sequence: TGTGCCAGCACTCGACGGGACACAGATACGCAGTATTTT. Amino acid sequence: CASTRRDTDTQYF.

The chain combines TRBV30 with TRBJ2-1; 13 bases are shared with TRBD2. CDR1 is GTSNPN, CDR2 SVGIG, per germline (reference sequence). The trim removed 2 bases at V and 9 bases at J, leaving 7 bases unmatched. The CDR3 extends over 15 amino acids. DNA of the CDR3: TGTGCCTGGAGTCCCCGGACTAGCGGGAGCAGTGAGCAGTTCTTC. It specifies CAWSPRTSGSSEQFF.

The chain carries TRBV7-3 and TRBJ2-3; weak D call: TRBD2 (5 bases). This CDR3 spans 17 amino acids. CDR1 and CDR2 (germline): SGHTA, FQGTGA. Trimming took 4 bases from V and 0 from J, leaving 17 bases between them. CDR3 in amino acids: CASSSGLGDPSTDTQYF. The CDR3 DNA is TGTGCCAGCAGCTCAGGTTTGGGAGATCCTAGCACAGATACGCAGTATTTT.

This rearrangement joins TRBV7-3 to TRBJ2-2, with TRBD2 matching 12 bases. This CDR3 has 16 residues. CDR1 SGHTA and CDR2 FQGTGA come from the germline V gene. V shed 2 bases and J 7 bases; nucleotides not matched to a gene: 5. The CDR3 spells CASSLLAGGPGGELFF. The CDR3 DNA sequence: TGTGCCAGCAGCTTACTAGCGGGAGGGCCGGGCGGGGAGCTGTTTTTT.

The genes are TRBV7-2 and TRBJ1-5, with unresolved D. V gave up 1 base and J gave up 3 bases, with 7 bases separating them. The CDR3 has 14 residues. Germline lookup yields CDR1 SGHTA and CDR2 FQGNSA. CDR3 nucleotide sequence: TGTGCCAGCAGCTTAGGAGGGTTCAATCAGCCCCAGCATTTT. Translation: CASSLGGFNQPQHF.